This T cell receptor beta chain came from a study of cytomegalovirus exposure and HLA in healthy donors. Primers included in the PCR were 60 Vbeta and 13 Jbeta primers. This table comes from immunoSEQ multiplex PCR, and its TCRdb copy is limited to in-frame clones, with some not included. The sample includes about 85,000 clones, 80% seen only once; the top ten take roughly a quarter. The CDR3 sequence is 15 residues long. The V end was cut by 0 bases, the J end by 2 bases, with 8 bases between. Germline V gene data show CDR1 as LNHNV and CDR2 as YYDKDF (reference sequence). Notes on the study in general: In a later analysis, several top co-occurrence clusters appeared linked to parvovirus B19, influenza, CMV and Epstein-Barr virus.

Turning to this clone: Antigen: not known.

The gene calls are TRBV15 and TRBJ1-5; tentatively, D is TRBD1 (5 bases). The sequence was collected from a woman aged 45-65 years in good health and CMV-seropositive. The sequenced material came from PBMCs. The CDR3 nucleotides read TGTGCCACCAGCAGAGACAGGGTTGGCAATCAGCCCCAGCATTTT. Translation gives CATSRDRVGNQPQHF.